The clone carrying this T cell receptor beta chain showed up just a few times. One base separates it from a far larger clone, so it is likely a read error. The data stem from a study of regulatory T cells in long-lasting Graves disease. Arm-PCR of CDR3 regions with iRepertoire HTBI primers generated TCR beta libraries. In the original processing: In the combined samples, approximately 62 TRBV and 14 to 15 TRBJ segments were identified. TCRdb recomputed calls from the multiplex PCR reads with MiXCR, one row per CDR3 protein. For this entry, the V and J calls and clone size follow TCRdb and not the study's own pipeline. The data contain fewer than 500,000 distinct CDR3 sequences, 15% to 20% of them singletons. The CDR3 is made up of 16 amino acids. The germline V gene has CDR1 LGHDT and CDR2 YNNKEL (reference sequence). Time point defined: newly diagnosed GD, antithyroid drugs for less than 3 months. The TCR library was made from RNA extracted from PBMCs. EDTA tubes received about 10 milliliters of collected peripheral blood.

These data also featured in a second study, about T cells in Graves' hyperthyroidism and ophthalmopathy. That paper notes: Most thyroid clonotypes expanded above 0.001 appeared in blood too.

The sequencing used peripheral blood mononuclear cells (PBMCs), collected at new diagnosis, from a patient treated with antithyroid drugs. The receptor comes from a man aged 40-49 years with Graves disease. The rearrangement uses TRBV3-1 and TRBJ2-1; a weak D match, TRBD2 (6 bases). This CDR3 is CASSQRSIGTGETRYF. CDR3 nucleotides: TGTGCCAGCAGCCAAAGATCGATCGGGACGGGGGAGACCCGGTACTTC.